This TCR beta chain comes out of a study of a mutant IDH1 vaccine in newly diagnosed glioma. Study overall: The start of vaccination came 4-6 weeks after radiotherapy alone, or with temozolomide cycles. Those enrolled had earlier been treated with radiotherapy, temozolomide, or both, mostly both.

Germline CDR1 and CDR2: MNHEY and SMNVEV (reference sequence). Trimming took 5 bases from V and 3 from J, leaving 20 bases between them. The CDR3 runs to 17 residues. Method: immunoSEQ multiplex PCR; TCRdb's copy keeps in-frame clones and lacks some. This table has roughly 56,000 clones, 76% appearing once. As for time point: week 47, end of study. Doses comprised 300 ug of mutant IDH1 20-mer peptide each, plus topical imiquimod. Eight vaccinations went to patients in weeks 1, 3, 5, 7, 11, 15, 19, 23. Donors had new IDH1-mutant astrocytomas of WHO grade 3 or 4 (ATRX-lost). With regard to this clone: What it binds is unknown.

This sequence originates from a woman aged 35 to 49 with glioma. Some clones in this sample may be carry-over from other donors' samples. The sample here was PBMCs, taken from a glioma patient whose treatment included an IDH1 peptide vaccine. The V and J genes are TRBV27 and TRBJ2-1; the D gene is possibly TRBD2 (7 bases). As DNA, the CDR3 is TGTGCCAGCAGTCAGTGGTTGGCGGGGGCCCACTACAATGAGCAGTTCTTC. Protein product: CASSQWLAGAHYNEQFF.